The clone carrying this T cell receptor beta chain was seen only a few times. The V end lost 5 bases, the J end lost 0 bases, and 11 bases lay between the germline ends. The CDR3 covers 16 residues. The germline CDR1 and CDR2 sequences are SGHTA and FQGNSA. Primers for the PCR totalled 60 Vbeta and 13 Jbeta. Profiled with immunoSEQ multiplex PCR; TCRdb holds only in-frame clones, not every one. The table lists about 130,000 clones, roughly 75% of them singletons. This entry is derived from a study of cytomegalovirus exposure and HLA in healthy donors. This chain uses TRBV7-2 with TRBJ1-6; unclear D gene. This clonotype originated in a young man in good health and CMV-seronegative. The sequencing input was PBMCs. The chain's CDR3 is CASSPRLSSYNSPLHF. CDR3 sequence (DNA): TGTGCCAGCAGCCCGAGACTCAGCTCCTATAATTCACCCCTCCACTTT.